This T cell receptor (beta chain) was retrieved from a study of blood T cell repertoires in COVID-19. Clones were read by immunoSEQ multiplex PCR, and TCRdb kept only the in-frame ones, dropping some. The sample has more than 300,000 clones; roughly 91% are singletons. V shed 1 base and J shed 0 bases, with 12 bases lying between them. Germline loops: CDR1 SEHNR, CDR2 FQNEAQ (reference sequence). The CDR3 runs to 16 residues. This rearrangement joins TRBV7-9 to TRBJ1-1; D call uncertain. The clonotype was recovered from a woman in her twenties or thirties who had recovered from COVID-19. Sequenced material: PBMCs or T cells enriched from blood (not recorded which). The DNA for the CDR3 is TGTGCCAGCAGCTTAGGGGCGGGATCCATGAACACTGAAGCTTTCTTT. Amino acid sequence: CASSLGAGSMNTEAFF.